The present T cell receptor beta chain was sequenced within a study of CD8+ T cells in alopecia areata. From alopecia areata patients, lesional scalp punch biopsies and peripheral blood were collected. The CDR3 runs to 15 residues. Germline loops: CDR1 LGHNA, CDR2 YSLEER. J was trimmed by 6 bases and V by 4 bases; bases with no gene match: 7. Sequencing used cDNA as its template, made by extracting RNA and reverse transcribing it. The assay was immunoSEQ multiplex PCR, and TCRdb's table has in-frame clones only and misses some. This table has roughly 180,000 clones, more than 60% appearing once. The sequencing used CD4+ T cells sorted from blood, collected at week 0. This receptor was identified in a human donor with alopecia areata. V usage is TRBV4-3 and J usage is TRBJ2-7; 12 bases map to TRBD1. The CDR3 spells CASSLQGQGAFEQYF. The CDR3 region has the DNA TGCGCCAGCAGCCTCCAGGGACAGGGGGCTTTCGAGCAGTACTTC.